The T cell receptor (beta chain) described here comes from a study of T cell repertoires in cytomegalovirus infection. TCRdb passed the reads through MiXCR, listing each CDR3 protein once. Here the sample spans about 890,000 distinct CDR3 sequences, roughly 30% being singletons. Concerning this clonotype itself: The antigen is not known.

The V gene's germline CDR1 is SGHAT and CDR2 FQNNGV. Trimming left V 5 bases short and J 1 base short, with 12 bases between. The CDR3 spans 15 residues. The sample in question was cultured CD8+ T cells from PBMCs, obtained from culture after CMV antigen stimulation. The chain couples TRBV11-2 to TRBJ2-1; D may be TRBD1 (5 bases). The sequence derives from a human donor in good health (CMV status not recorded). Some clones in this sample may be carry-over from other donors' samples. In nucleotides, the CDR3 is TGTGCCAGCAGCATTCACAGGAATTCCTACAATGAGCAGTTCTTC. Translation gives CASSIHRNSYNEQFF.